This T cell receptor (beta chain) originates from a study of T cell responses to AZD1222 COVID-19 vaccine. Profiled with immunoSEQ multiplex PCR; TCRdb holds only in-frame clones, not every one. Here the sample spans about 140,000 clones, about 90% being singletons. Trimming took 5 bases from V and 4 from J, leaving 5 bases between them. The CDR3 spans 11 residues. Germline CDR1 and CDR2: PRHDT and FYEKMQ (reference sequence). Study observations and caveats: Baseline seropositivity occurred in only 5 or 6 AZD1222 recipients. Increased Spike-specific TCR breadth and depth were observed after two AZD1222 doses. Unmutated variant regions are reportedly the target of nearly half of TCRs that are spike-specific.

A word on this clone: Its specificity is not known.

Sequencing was performed on peripheral blood, taken 28 days after the second dose of the MenACWY control vaccine. The sequence was collected from an adult who received the MenACWY meningococcal vaccine as a control. V gene TRBV13 combines with J gene TRBJ2-5, with no clear D. CDR3 nucleotide sequence: TGTGCCAGCAGCCGAACAGAGACCCAGTACTTC. As protein: CASSRTETQYF.